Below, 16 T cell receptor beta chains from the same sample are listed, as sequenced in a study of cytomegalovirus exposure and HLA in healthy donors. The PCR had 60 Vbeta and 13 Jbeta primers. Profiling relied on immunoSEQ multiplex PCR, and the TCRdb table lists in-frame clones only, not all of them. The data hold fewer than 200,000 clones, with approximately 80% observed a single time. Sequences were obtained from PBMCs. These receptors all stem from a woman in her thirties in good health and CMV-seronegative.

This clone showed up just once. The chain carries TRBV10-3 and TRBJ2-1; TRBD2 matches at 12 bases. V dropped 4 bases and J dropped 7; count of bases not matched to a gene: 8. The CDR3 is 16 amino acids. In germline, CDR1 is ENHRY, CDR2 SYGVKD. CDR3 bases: TGTGCCATCAGTGGGATTTCTAGCGGGGGGGAAAATGAGCAGTTCTTC. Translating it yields CAISGISSGGENEQFF.

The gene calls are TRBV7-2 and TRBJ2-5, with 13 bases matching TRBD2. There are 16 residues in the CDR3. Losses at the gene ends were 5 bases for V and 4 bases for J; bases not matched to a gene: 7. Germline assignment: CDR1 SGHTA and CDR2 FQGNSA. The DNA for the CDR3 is TGTGCCAGCAGCCAGGGACTAGCGGGACCACGAGAGACCCAGTACTTC. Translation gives CASSQGLAGPRETQYF.

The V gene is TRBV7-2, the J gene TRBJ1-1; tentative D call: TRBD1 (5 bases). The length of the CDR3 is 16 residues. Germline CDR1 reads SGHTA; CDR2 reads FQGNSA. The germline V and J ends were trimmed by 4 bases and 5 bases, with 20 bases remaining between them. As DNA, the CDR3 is TGTGCCAGCAGCTCAGGACCGGGGGAGTATGGGACTGAAGCTTTCTTT. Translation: CASSSGPGEYGTEAFF.

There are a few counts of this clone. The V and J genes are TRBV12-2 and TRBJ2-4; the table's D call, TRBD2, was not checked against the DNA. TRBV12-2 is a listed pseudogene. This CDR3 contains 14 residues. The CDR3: CASLKRTSRNIQYF. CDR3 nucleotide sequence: TGTGCAAGTCTCAAACGGACTAGCCGAAACATTCAGTACTTC.

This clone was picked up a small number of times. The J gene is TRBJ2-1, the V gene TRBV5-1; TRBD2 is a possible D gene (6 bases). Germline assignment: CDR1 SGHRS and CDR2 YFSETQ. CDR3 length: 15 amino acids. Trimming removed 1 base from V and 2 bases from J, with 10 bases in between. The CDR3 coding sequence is TGCGCCAGCAGCTTGACGGGAGACACCTACAATGAGCAGTTCTTC. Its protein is CASSLTGDTYNEQFF. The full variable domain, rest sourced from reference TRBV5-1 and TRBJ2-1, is KAGVTQTPRYLIKTRGQQVTLSCSPISGHRSVSWYQQTPGQGLQFLFEYFSETQRNKGNFPGRFSGRQFSNSRSEMNVSTLELGDSALYLCASSLTGDTYNEQFFGPGTRLTVL.

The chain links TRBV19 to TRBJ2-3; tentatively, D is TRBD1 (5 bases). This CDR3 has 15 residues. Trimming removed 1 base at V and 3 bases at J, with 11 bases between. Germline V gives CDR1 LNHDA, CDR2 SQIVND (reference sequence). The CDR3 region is CASSIGRDSTDTQYF. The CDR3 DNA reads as TGTGCCAGTAGTATAGGTCGAGACAGTACAGATACGCAGTATTTT.

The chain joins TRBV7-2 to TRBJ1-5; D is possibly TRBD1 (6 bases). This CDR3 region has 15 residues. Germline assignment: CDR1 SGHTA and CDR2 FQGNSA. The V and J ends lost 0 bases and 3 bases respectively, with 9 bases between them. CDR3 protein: CASSLAGANNQPQHF. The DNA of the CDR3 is TGTGCCAGCAGCTTAGCGGGGGCCAACAATCAGCCCCAGCATTTT.

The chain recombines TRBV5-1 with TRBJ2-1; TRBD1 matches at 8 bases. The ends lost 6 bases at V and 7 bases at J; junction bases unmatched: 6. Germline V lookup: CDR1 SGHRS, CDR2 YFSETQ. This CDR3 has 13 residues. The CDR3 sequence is CASMRQGRNEQFF. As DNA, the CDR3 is TGCGCCAGCATGCGACAGGGGCGGAATGAGCAGTTCTTC. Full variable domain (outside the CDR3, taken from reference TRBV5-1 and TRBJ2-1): KAGVTQTPRYLIKTRGQQVTLSCSPISGHRSVSWYQQTPGQGLQFLFEYFSETQRNKGNFPGRFSGRQFSNSRSEMNVSTLELGDSALYLCASMRQGRNEQFFGPGTRLTVL.

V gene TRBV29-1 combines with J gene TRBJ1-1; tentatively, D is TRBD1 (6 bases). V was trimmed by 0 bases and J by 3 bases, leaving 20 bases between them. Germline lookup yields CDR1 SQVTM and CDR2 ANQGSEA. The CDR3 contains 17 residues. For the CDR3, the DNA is TGCAGCGTTGAAGATCTTGGACAGCCCCCGGCGGACACTGAAGCTTTCTTT. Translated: CSVEDLGQPPADTEAFF.

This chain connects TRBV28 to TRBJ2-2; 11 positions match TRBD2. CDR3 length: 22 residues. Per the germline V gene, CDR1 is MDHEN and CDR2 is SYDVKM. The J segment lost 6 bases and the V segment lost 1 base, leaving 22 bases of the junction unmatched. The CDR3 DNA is TGTGCCAGCAGTTTATATTACTTAACGTTGGGAGTAGCGGGAGGGCCTTCCGGGGAGCTGTTTTTT. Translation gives CASSLYYLTLGVAGGPSGELFF.

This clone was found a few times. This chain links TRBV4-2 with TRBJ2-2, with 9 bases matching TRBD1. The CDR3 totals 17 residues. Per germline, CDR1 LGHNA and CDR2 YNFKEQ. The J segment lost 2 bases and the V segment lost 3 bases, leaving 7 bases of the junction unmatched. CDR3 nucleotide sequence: TGTGCCAGCAGCCAGGAGGGACAGGGTGGTAACACCGGGGAGCTGTTTTTT. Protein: CASSQEGQGGNTGELFF.

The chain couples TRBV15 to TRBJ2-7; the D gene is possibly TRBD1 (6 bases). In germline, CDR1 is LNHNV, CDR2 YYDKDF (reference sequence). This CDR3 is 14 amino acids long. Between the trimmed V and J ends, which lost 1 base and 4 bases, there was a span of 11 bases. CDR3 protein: CATSRGRDNYEQYF. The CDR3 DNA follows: TGTGCCACCAGCAGAGGCCGGGACAATTACGAGCAGTACTTC.

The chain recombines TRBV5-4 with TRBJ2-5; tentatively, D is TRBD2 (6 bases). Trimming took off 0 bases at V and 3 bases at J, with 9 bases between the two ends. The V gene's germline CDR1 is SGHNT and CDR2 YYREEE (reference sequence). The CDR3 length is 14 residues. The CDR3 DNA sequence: TGTGCCAGCAGCTTGGATTGGGGGGAAGAGACCCAGTACTTC. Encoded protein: CASSLDWGEETQYF.

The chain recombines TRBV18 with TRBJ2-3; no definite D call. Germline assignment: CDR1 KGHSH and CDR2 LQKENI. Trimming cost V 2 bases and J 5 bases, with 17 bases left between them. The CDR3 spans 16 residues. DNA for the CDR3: TGTGCCAGCTCACCAAGTGTCGTCCTCATCGGAGATACGCAGTATTTT. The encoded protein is CASSPSVVLIGDTQYF.

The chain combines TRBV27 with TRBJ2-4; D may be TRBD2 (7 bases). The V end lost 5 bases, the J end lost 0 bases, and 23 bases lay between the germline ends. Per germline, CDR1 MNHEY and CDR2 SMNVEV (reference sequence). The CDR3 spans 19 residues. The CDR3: CASSPAPRGGREAKNIQYF. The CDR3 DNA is TGTGCCAGCAGTCCTGCACCCCGCGGGGGCAGGGAAGCCAAAAACATTCAGTACTTC.

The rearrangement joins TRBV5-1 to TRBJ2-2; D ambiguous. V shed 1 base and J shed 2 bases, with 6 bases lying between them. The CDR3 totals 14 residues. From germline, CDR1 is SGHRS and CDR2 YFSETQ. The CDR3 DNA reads TGCGCCAGCAGCTTGATCCCAAACACCGGGGAGCTGTTTTTT. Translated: CASSLIPNTGELFF. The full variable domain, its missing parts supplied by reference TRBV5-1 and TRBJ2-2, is KAGVTQTPRYLIKTRGQQVTLSCSPISGHRSVSWYQQTPGQGLQFLFEYFSETQRNKGNFPGRFSGRQFSNSRSEMNVSTLELGDSALYLCASSLIPNTGELFFGEGSRLTVL.